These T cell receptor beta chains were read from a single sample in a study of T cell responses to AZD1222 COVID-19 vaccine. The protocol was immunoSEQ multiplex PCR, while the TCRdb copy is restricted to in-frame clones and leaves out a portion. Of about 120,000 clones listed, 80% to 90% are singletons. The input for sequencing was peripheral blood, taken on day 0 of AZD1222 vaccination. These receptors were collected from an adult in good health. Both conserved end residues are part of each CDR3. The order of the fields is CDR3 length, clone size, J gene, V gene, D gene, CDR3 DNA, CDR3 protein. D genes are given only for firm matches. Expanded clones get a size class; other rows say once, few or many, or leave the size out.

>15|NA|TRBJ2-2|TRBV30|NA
TGTGCCTGGAGTGAGGGCAAAAAAGGAACCGGGGAGCTGTTTTTT
CAWSEGKKGTGELFF
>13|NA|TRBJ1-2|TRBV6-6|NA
TGTGCCAGCAGACTCAAGTGGCCCTATGGCTACACCTTC
CASRLKWPYGYTF
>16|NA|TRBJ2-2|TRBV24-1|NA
TGTGCCACCAGTGGTTCCAGGGGCGGGAACACCGGGGAGCTGTTTTTT
CATSGSRGGNTGELFF
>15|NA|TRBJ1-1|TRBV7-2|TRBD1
TGTGCCAGCAGCTTTCGGACAGGGAGAGTCACTGAAGCTTTCTTT
CASSFRTGRVTEAFF
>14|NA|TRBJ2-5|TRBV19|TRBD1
TGTGCCAGTAAGGATCAGGGGGCGCGGGTGACCCAGTACTTC
CASKDQGARVTQYF
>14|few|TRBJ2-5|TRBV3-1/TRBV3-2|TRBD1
TGTGCCAGCAGCCCCCCCGGGACAGGGCAGACCCAGTACTTC
CASSPPGTGQTQYF
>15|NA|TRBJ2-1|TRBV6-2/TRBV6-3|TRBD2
TGTGCCAGCAGTTCCGGGACTAGCGGTTACAATGAGCAGTTCTTC
CASSSGTSGYNEQFF
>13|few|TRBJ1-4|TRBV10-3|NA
TGTGCCATCAGTGAAGCCTATAATGAAAAACTGTTTTTT
CAISEAYNEKLFF
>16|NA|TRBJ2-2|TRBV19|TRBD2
TGTGCCAGTAGTATGGGACTAGCGGGCGCGCCCGGGGAGCTGTTTTTT
CASSMGLAGAPGELFF
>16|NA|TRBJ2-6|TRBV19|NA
TGTGCCAGTAGTATAATTCACCAGCGTGGGGCCAACGTCCTGACTTTC
CASSIIHQRGANVLTF
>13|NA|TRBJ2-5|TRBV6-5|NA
TGTGCCAGCAGTTATAGAGTCCAAGAGACCCAGTACTTC
CASSYRVQETQYF
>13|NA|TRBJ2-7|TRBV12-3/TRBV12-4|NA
TGTGCCAGCAGTTTAGGGACCACCTACGAGCAGTACTTC
CASSLGTTYEQYF
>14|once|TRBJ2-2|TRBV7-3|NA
TGTGCCAGCAGCTTAACTCCGGAAACCGGGGAGCTGTTTTTT
CASSLTPETGELFF